The sequence of this TCR beta chain was determined in a study of radiation and T cells in renal cell carcinoma. TCRdb's table, derived via immunoSEQ multiplex PCR, lists solely in-frame clones and lacks some. The sample contains around 170,000 clones, roughly nine tenths of which appear only once. Regarding time point: blood 4 weeks post-SBRT, at nephrectomy. As for treatment: 15 Gy SBRT to primary tumor, nephrectomy 4 weeks later. The trim removed 5 bases at V and 7 bases at J, leaving 2 bases unmatched. CDR3 length equals 12 residues. Germline V gene lookup returns CDR1 MNHEY and CDR2 SVGAGI. The receptor was derived from a woman in her fifties or sixties with renal cell carcinoma. This chain links TRBV6-5 with TRBJ2-4; 7 nucleotides agree with TRBD1. Source: blood, taken from a patient whose treatment included radiotherapy and nephrectomy. The CDR3 is CASSTQGNIQYF. In DNA form, the CDR3 reads TGTGCCAGCAGTACACAGGGGAACATTCAGTACTTC.